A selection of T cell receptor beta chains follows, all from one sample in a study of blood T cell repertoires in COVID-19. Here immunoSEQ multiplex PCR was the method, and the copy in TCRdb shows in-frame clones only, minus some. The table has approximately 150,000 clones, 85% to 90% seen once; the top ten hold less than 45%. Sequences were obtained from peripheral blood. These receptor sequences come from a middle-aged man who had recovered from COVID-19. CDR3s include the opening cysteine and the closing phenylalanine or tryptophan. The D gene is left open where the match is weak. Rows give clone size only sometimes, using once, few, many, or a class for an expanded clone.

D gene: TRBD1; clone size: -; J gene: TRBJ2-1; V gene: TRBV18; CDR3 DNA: TGTGCCAGCTCAGGCAAAAACACAGGGGGCGACTACAATGAGCAGTTCTTC; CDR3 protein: CASSGKNTGGDYNEQFF
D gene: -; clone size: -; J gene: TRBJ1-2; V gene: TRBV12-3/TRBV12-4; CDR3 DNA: TGTGCCATTGAGGGAGTTGGTTATGGCTACACCTTC; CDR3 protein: CAIEGVGYGYTF
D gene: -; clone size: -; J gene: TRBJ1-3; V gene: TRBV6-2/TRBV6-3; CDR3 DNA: TGTGCCAGCAGTTTTCAAGGAAACACCATATATTTT; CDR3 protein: CASSFQGNTIYF
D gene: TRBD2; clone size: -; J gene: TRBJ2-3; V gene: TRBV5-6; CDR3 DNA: TGTGCCAGCCGGGGGGGGCCGAGCACAGATACGCAGTATTTT; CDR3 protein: CASRGGPSTDTQYF
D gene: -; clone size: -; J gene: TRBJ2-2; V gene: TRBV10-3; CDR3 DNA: TGTGCCATCAGTGAGAATTCTGGGGGCATAGGCACCGGGGAGCTGTTTTTT; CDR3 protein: CAISENSGGIGTGELFF
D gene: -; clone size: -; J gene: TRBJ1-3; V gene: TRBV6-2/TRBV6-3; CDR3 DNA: TGTGCCAGCAGCCGACAGGACCCTTCCTTCGGAAACACCATATATTTT; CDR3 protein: CASSRQDPSFGNTIYF
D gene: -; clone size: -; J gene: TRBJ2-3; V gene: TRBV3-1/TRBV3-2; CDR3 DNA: TGTGCCAGCAGCCAGGGGACTCCAGTTGATACGCAGTATTTT; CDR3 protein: CASSQGTPVDTQYF
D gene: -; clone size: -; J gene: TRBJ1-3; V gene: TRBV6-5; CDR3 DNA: TGTGCCAGCAGGGACAGCGGAAACACCATATATTTT; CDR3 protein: CASRDSGNTIYF
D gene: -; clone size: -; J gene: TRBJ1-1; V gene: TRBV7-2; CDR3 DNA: TGTGCCAGCAGACCCCCAGGGTCCTTTTCTGAAGCTTTCTTT; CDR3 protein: CASRPPGSFSEAFF
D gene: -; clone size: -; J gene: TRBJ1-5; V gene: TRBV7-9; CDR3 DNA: TGTGCCAGCAGCCCAGGGGTCAGCGGGGGGAAGCAGCCCCAGCATTTT; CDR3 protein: CASSPGVSGGKQPQHF
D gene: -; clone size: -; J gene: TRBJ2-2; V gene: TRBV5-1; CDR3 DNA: TGCGCCAGCAGCTTGGAGGCAGGGTCCACCGGGGAGCTGTTTTTT; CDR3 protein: CASSLEAGSTGELFF
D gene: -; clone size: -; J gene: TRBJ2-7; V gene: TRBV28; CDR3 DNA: TGTGCCAGCCACTCGGAGGGCTACGAGCAGTACTTC; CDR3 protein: CASHSEGYEQYF
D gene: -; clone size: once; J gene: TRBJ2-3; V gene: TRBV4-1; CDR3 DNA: TGCGCCAGCAGCCAAGATCCAGTCGGCACAGATACGCAGTATTTT; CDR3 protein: CASSQDPVGTDTQYF
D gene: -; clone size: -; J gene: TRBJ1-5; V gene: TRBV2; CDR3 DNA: TGTGCCAGCAGTGAAAGGCGGGAAATTAGCAATCAGCCCCAGCATTTT; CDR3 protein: CASSERREISNQPQHF
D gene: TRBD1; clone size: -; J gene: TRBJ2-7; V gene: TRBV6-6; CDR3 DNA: TGTGCCAGCAGCATTGCGGACAGGGGGCTGTACGAGCAGTACTTC; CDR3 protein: CASSIADRGLYEQYF
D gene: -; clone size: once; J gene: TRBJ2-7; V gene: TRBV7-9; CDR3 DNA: TGTGCCAGCAGTTTATCAGACATATCCTACGAGCAGTACTTC; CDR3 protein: CASSLSDISYEQYF
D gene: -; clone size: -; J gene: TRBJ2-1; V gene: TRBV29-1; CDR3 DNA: TGCAGCGTTACTACTAGCCCGAGCTCCTACAATGAGCAGTTCTTC; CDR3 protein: CSVTTSPSSYNEQFF
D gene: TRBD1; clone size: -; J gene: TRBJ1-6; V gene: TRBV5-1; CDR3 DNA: TGCGCCAGCAGCTTGGCCCAAATTTACAGGGGAGCACCCCTCCACTTT; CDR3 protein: CASSLAQIYRGAPLHF
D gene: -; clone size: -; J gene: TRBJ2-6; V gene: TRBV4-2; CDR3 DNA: TGTGCCAGCAAAGGGGGCTCTGGGGCCAACGTCCTGACTTTC; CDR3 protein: CASKGGSGANVLTF
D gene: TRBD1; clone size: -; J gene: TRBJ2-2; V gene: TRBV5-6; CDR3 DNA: TGTGCCAGCAGCTTTAGACAGGGGATGGGAATGAACACCGGGGAGCTGTTTTTT; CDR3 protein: CASSFRQGMGMNTGELFF
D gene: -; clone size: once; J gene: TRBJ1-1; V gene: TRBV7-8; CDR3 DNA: TGTGCCAGCAGCTTAGCTGGGGGGGGGAACACTGAAGCTTTCTTT; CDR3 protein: CASSLAGGGNTEAFF
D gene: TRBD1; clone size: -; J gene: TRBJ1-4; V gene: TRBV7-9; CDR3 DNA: TGTGCCAGCAGCTTCGACAGGGTTAATGAAAAACTGTTTTTT; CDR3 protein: CASSFDRVNEKLFF
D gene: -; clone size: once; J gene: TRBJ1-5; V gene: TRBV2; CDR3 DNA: TGTGCCAGCAGCCCTAGGGGGAACAGATACAATCAGCCCCAGCATTTT; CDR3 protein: CASSPRGNRYNQPQHF
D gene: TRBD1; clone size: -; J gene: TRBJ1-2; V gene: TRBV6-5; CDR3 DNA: TGTGCCAGCAGTAGGGGGACAGGCGGCTATGGCTACACCTTC; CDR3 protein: CASSRGTGGYGYTF
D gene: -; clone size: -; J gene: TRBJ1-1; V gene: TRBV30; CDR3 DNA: TGTGCCTGGACCCGGCTGGGGGGCACTGAAGCTTTCTTT; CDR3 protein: CAWTRLGGTEAFF
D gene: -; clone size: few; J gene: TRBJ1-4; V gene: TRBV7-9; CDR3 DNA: TGTGCCAGCAGCTTGAACAGCATAGATGAAAAACTGTTTTTT; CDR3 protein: CASSLNSIDEKLFF
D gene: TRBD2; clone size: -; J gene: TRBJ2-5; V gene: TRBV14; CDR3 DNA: TGTGCCAGCAGCCCCGGGACTAGCGCGTTCCTATTTGAAGAGACCCAGTACTTC; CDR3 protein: CASSPGTSAFLFEETQYF